Listed below are T cell receptor beta chains from one sample, sequenced in a study of shared clonotypes between healthy human individuals. Clones were read by immunoSEQ multiplex PCR, and TCRdb kept only the in-frame ones, dropping some. The sample consists of fewer than 850,000 clones, approximately 75% of them appearing once. The material sequenced was memory CD4+ T cells sorted from blood. The receptors shown here come from a woman aged 30 to 39 in good health. CDR3s include the opening cysteine and the closing phenylalanine or tryptophan. Each record gives: D gene, clone size, J gene, V gene, CDR3 protein, CDR3 DNA. The D gene is left open where the match is weak. Size is stated for part of the rows, as once, few or many counts, or as a class when the clone is expanded.

>.|.|TRBJ1-1|TRBV28
CASKRAEAFF
TGTGCCAGCAAGCGCGCTGAAGCTTTCTTT
>.|.|TRBJ2-3|TRBV5-1
CASSPRPPTDTQYF
TGCGCCAGCAGCCCTAGACCACCAACAGATACGCAGTATTTT
>TRBD1|.|TRBJ2-5|TRBV19
CASRVEVGGVETQYF
TGTGCCAGCCGAGTAGAGGTAGGGGGCGTGGAGACCCAGTACTTC
>.|.|TRBJ2-2|TRBV18
CASSPWDFTGELFF
TGTGCCAGCTCACCCTGGGACTTCACCGGGGAGCTGTTTTTT
>.|.|TRBJ2-7|TRBV6-6
CASSALDEQYF
TGTGCCAGCAGTGCACTGGACGAGCAGTACTTC
>.|.|TRBJ1-3|TRBV5-7
CASSSSGAGNTIYF
TGTGCCAGCAGCTCCTCGGGAGCGGGAAACACCATATATTTT
>TRBD1|.|TRBJ2-1|TRBV7-2
CASRTRGLVDNEQFF
TGTGCCAGCAGAACCAGGGGGCTCGTAGACAATGAGCAGTTCTTC
>TRBD1|.|TRBJ1-5|TRBV28
CASSTPRDRVDQPQHF
TGTGCCAGCAGCACCCCCCGGGACAGGGTAGACCAGCCCCAGCATTTT
>.|.|TRBJ2-5|TRBV28
CASSTPAQETQYF
TGTGCCAGCAGTACCCCGGCCCAAGAGACCCAGTACTTC
>.|.|TRBJ2-3|TRBV30
CAWNREFPDTQYF
TGTGCCTGGAATAGAGAGTTTCCAGATACGCAGTATTTT
>TRBD1|.|TRBJ2-5|TRBV10-3
CAIGQAQGETQYF
TGTGCCATCGGACAGGCCCAGGGAGAGACCCAGTACTTC
>TRBD2|.|TRBJ2-3|TRBV7-9
CASSSLAGGPTDTQYF
TGTGCCAGCAGCTCTCTAGCGGGAGGGCCCACAGATACGCAGTATTTT
>.|.|TRBJ2-7|TRBV5-1
CASSLVTGEGEQYF
TGCGCCAGCAGCCTGGTCACCGGGGAAGGCGAGCAGTACTTC
>.|.|TRBJ2-1|TRBV5-1
CASGPGWDRNEQFF
TGCGCCAGCGGTCCTGGATGGGATCGCAATGAGCAGTTCTTC
>TRBD1|.|TRBJ1-1|TRBV28
CASSKTDRGRGNTEAFF
TGTGCCAGCAGTAAAACGGACAGGGGGCGGGGGAACACTGAAGCTTTCTTT
>.|.|TRBJ1-4|TRBV11-2
CASSFATGEKLFF
TGTGCCAGCAGCTTCGCCACTGGTGAAAAACTGTTTTTT
>TRBD2|.|TRBJ2-1|TRBV4-1
CASSQNGLGGQFF
TGCGCCAGCAGCCAAAATGGACTAGGCGGGCAGTTCTTC
>.|few|TRBJ1-5|TRBV18
CASSPRTVDNQPQHF
TGTGCCAGCTCACCGCGGACAGTAGACAATCAGCCCCAGCATTTT
>.|.|TRBJ2-3|TRBV28
CASSPRTAESTDTQYF
TGTGCCAGCAGCCCCAGGACAGCCGAAAGTACAGATACGCAGTATTTT
>.|.|TRBJ2-7|TRBV5-6
CASSLNSEQYF
TGTGCCAGCAGCTTAAACTCCGAGCAGTACTTC
>TRBD2|.|TRBJ2-7|TRBV4-2
CASSQSGTSFREQYF
TGTGCCAGCAGCCAAAGTGGGACTAGCTTCCGGGAGCAGTACTTC
>.|many|TRBJ2-3|TRBV5-1
CASSQDSLADTQYF
TGCGCCAGCAGCCAAGACAGCCTAGCAGATACGCAGTATTTT
>.|.|TRBJ2-5|TRBV6-6
CASSYLNSGETQYF
TGTGCCAGCAGTTATCTAAACTCCGGGGAGACCCAGTACTTC
>TRBD1|.|TRBJ2-7|TRBV9
CASSVATGDRVHEQYF
TGTGCCAGCAGCGTAGCTACGGGGGACAGGGTCCACGAGCAGTACTTC
>TRBD1|.|TRBJ1-5|TRBV19
CASSIRPGGRVGQPQHF
TGTGCCAGTAGTATCCGTCCAGGGGGCCGGGTCGGTCAGCCCCAGCATTTT
>.|.|TRBJ2-3|TRBV6-5
CASQAAAITDTQYF
TGTGCCAGCCAGGCTGCTGCCATCACAGATACGCAGTATTTT
>TRBD2|few|TRBJ2-1|TRBV7-2
CASSSTSGGHGEQFF
TGTGCCAGCAGCTCCACTAGCGGGGGTCACGGGGAGCAGTTCTTC
>.|.|TRBJ2-7|TRBV30
CAWREGMGYEQYF
TGTGCCTGGAGGGAGGGCATGGGCTACGAGCAGTACTTC
>TRBD2|.|TRBJ2-7|TRBV30
CAWRLAGGPREQYF
TGTGCCTGGAGGCTGGCGGGAGGTCCGCGCGAGCAGTACTTC
>.|.|TRBJ2-7|TRBV20-1
CSARGLAEQYF
TGCAGTGCCAGGGGACTCGCCGAGCAGTACTTC
>TRBD1|.|TRBJ1-5|TRBV7-8
CASSSLPGQGVFQPQHF
TGTGCCAGCAGCTCACTTCCGGGACAGGGGGTTTTTCAGCCCCAGCATTTT
>TRBD1|.|TRBJ2-1|TRBV5-1
CASSMGQAYNEQFF
TGCGCCAGCAGCATGGGACAGGCTTACAATGAGCAGTTCTTC
>.|.|TRBJ2-7|TRBV30
CAWSVGSSLYF
TGTGCCTGGAGTGTTGGAAGTTCTCTGTACTTC
>.|.|TRBJ2-2|TRBV28
CASKGGVHWYGELFF
TGTGCCAGCAAAGGAGGGGTGCATTGGTACGGGGAGCTGTTTTTT
>.|.|TRBJ1-2|TRBV18
CASSPKQGPYGYTF
TGTGCCAGCTCACCCAAGCAGGGGCCGTATGGCTACACCTTC
>.|once|TRBJ1-5|TRBV7-2
CASSEGALTNQPQHF
TGTGCCAGCAGCGAAGGAGCGCTTACCAATCAGCCCCAGCATTTT
>.|.|TRBJ1-1|TRBV19
CASSIRLREPEAFF
TGTGCCAGTAGTATAAGGCTTAGGGAACCTGAAGCTTTCTTT